This record concerns one TCR beta chain sequence. This sample is part of a study of blood T cell repertoires in COVID-19. The assay was immunoSEQ multiplex PCR, and TCRdb's table has in-frame clones only and misses some. Found here are 300,000 to 400,000 clones, roughly 88% of them singletons; the top ten hold roughly 1.7%. V was pared by 4 bases and J by 8 bases, with 10 bases of the junction left unmatched. The CDR3 runs to 15 residues. Per germline, CDR1 LGHDT and CDR2 YNNKEL (reference sequence). The rearrangement joins TRBV3-1 (or the pseudogene TRBV3-2) to TRBJ1-4; 7 bases match TRBD1. The sample taken for sequencing was peripheral blood. The clonotype originates from a woman in her 30s with COVID-19, enrolled during active disease. The CDR3 here is CASSLSDRVGEKLFF. The CDR3, as DNA: TGTGCCAGCAGCCTGTCCGACAGGGTAGGGGAAAAACTGTTTTTT.